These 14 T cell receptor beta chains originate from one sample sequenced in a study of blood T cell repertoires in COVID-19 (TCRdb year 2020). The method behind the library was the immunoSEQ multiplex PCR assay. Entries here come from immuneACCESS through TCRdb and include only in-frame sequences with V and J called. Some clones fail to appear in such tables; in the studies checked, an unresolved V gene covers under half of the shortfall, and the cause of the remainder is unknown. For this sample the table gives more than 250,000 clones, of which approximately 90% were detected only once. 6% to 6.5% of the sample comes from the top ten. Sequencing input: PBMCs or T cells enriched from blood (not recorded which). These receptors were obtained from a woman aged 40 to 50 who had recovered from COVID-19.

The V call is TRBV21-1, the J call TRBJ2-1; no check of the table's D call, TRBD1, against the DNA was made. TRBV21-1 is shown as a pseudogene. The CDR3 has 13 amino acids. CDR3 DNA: TGTGCCAGCAGCAAAGAGGGGTACAATGAGCAGTTCTTC. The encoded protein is CASSKEGYNEQFF.

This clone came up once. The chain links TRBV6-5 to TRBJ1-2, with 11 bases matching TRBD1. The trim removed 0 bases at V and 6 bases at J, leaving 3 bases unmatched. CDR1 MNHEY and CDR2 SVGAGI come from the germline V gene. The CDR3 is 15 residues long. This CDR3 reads CASSYSGQGVNGYTF. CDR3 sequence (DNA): TGTGCCAGCAGTTACTCGGGACAGGGGGTCAATGGCTACACCTTC.

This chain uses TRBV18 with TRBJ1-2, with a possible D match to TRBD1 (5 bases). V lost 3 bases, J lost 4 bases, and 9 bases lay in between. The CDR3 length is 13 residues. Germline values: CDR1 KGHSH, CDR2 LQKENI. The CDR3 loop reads CASSPDTGYGYTF. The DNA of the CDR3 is TGTGCCAGCTCACCTGACACAGGCTATGGCTACACCTTC.

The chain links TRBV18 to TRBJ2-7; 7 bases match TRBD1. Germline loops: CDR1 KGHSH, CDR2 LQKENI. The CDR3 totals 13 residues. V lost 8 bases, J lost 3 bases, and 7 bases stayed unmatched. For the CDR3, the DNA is TGTGCCAGCCCACGAGGGGGCAACTACGAGCAGTACTTC. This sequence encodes CASPRGGNYEQYF.

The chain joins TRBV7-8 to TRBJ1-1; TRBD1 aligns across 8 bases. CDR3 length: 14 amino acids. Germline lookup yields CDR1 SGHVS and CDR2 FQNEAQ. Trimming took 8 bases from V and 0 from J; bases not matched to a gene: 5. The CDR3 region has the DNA TGTGCCAGCGGATACAGGGGGATGAACACTGAAGCTTTCTTT. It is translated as CASGYRGMNTEAFF. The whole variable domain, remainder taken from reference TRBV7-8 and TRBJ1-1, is GAGVSQSPRYKVAKRGQDVALRCDPISGHVSLFWYQQALGQGPEFLTYFQNEAQLDKSGLPSDRFFAERPEGSVSTLKIQRTQQEDSAVYLCASGYRGMNTEAFFGQGTRLTVV.

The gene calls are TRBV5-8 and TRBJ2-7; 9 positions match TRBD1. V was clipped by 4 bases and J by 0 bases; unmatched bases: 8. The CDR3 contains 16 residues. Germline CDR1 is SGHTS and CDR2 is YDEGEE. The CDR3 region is CASSTHRDRDSYEQYF. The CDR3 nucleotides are TGTGCCAGCAGCACCCACCGGGACAGGGACTCCTACGAGCAGTACTTC.

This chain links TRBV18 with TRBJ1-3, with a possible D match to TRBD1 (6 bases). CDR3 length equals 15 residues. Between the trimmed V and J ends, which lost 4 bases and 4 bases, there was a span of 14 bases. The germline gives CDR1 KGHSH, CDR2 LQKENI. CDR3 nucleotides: TGTGCCAGCTCACAACACAGGGAGCCAGGAAACACCATATATTTT. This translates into CASSQHREPGNTIYF.

The CDR3 here is CASSTLGTMAGLNEQFF. The CDR3 DNA is TGTGCCAGCAGCACGCTAGGCACCATGGCGGGACTCAATGAGCAGTTCTTC. The chain has TRBV7-2 and TRBJ2-1; TRBD2 might be the D (6 bases). V was cut by 5 bases and J by 6 bases, with 23 bases left in between. CDR1 is SGHTA, CDR2 FQGNSA, per germline. The CDR3 is made up of 17 amino acids.

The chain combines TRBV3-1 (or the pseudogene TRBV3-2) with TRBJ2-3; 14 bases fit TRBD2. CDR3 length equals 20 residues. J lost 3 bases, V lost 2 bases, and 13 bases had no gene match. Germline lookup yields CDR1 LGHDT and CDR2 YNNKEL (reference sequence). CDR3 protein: CASSQPGTSGSRRLTDTQYF. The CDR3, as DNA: TGTGCCAGCAGCCAACCAGGGACTAGCGGGAGTAGGAGGTTGACAGATACGCAGTATTTT.

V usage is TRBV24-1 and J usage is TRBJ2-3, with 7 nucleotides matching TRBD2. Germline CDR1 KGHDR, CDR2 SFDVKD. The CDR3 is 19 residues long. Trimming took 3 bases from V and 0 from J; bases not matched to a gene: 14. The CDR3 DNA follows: TGTGCCACCAGTGATCCTCAGGGAGGCAGCGGGGCGAGCACAGATACGCAGTATTTT. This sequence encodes CATSDPQGGSGASTDTQYF.

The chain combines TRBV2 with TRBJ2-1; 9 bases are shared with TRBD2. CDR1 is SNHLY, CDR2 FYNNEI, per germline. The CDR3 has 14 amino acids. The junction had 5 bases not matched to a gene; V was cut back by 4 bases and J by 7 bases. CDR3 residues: CASSGREGRNEQFF. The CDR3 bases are TGTGCCAGCAGTGGGCGGGAGGGTCGAAATGAGCAGTTCTTC.

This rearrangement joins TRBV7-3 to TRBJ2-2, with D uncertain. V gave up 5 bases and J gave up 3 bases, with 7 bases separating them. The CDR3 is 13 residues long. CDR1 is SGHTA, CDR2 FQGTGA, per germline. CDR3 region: CASSQLHTGELFF. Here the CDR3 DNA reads TGTGCCAGCAGCCAGTTACACACCGGGGAGCTGTTTTTT.

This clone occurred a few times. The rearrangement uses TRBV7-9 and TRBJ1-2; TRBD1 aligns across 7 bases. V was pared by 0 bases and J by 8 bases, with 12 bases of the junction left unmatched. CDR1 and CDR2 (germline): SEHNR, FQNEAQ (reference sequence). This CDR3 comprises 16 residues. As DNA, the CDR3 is TGTGCCAGCAGCTTAGCACCGACAGGGCCGGATTACGGCTACACCTTC. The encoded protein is CASSLAPTGPDYGYTF.

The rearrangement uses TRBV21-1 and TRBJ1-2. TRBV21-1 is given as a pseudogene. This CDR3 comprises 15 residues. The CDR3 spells CASSKSREPNYGYTF. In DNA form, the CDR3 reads TGTGCCAGCAGCAAGTCCCGGGAGCCGAACTATGGCTACACCTTC.